This TCR beta chain derives from a study of cytomegalovirus exposure and HLA in healthy donors. General study findings and limits: Several top significant clusters appeared, in a later analysis, to be linked to common viral pathogens. For most subjects, TCR beta sequences were reported to predict HLA-A and HLA-B alleles with accuracy. The study listed about 150 cytomegalovirus-associated TCR beta chains.

The PCR contained 60 Vbeta and 13 Jbeta primers. Data came from immunoSEQ multiplex PCR; TCRdb stores just in-frame clones and leaves some out. This sample has approximately 100,000 clones, with roughly 74% found just once. Of note for this clone: Its antigen is not known.

The material sequenced was PBMCs. This TCR derives from a woman aged 40 to 49 in good health and CMV-seronegative.

CDR3 DNA sequence: TGTGCCAGCAGCCTGGGACTAGCGGGAGCGGAGGTCGCAGATACGCAGTATTTT. Translation: CASSLGLAGAEVADTQYF. V gene TRBV5-4 combines with J gene TRBJ2-3; 14 bases match TRBD2. This CDR3 comprises 18 residues. The V and J ends lost 4 bases and 4 bases, in that order; junction bases with no gene match: 11. Germline CDR1 reads SGHNT; CDR2 reads YYREEE (reference sequence).